This T cell receptor beta chain was captured in a study of T cell responses to AZD1222 COVID-19 vaccine. Overall study context: Combined were second doses at about 4 or about 12 weeks.

Clones were sequenced by immunoSEQ multiplex PCR, and TCRdb holds only the in-frame ones, with some missing. This table holds about 260,000 clones, 90% to 95% found once. The germline V and J ends were trimmed by 7 bases and 5 bases, with 12 bases remaining between them. Germline V gene data show CDR1 as MDHEN and CDR2 as SYDVKM. The CDR3 covers 14 residues. Regarding this clone: What it recognizes is unknown.

Broader study findings: Repertoires in all cases were sampled only once the peak T cell response had passed.

Sample: peripheral blood, taken on day 0 of AZD1222 vaccination. The chain employs TRBV28 and TRBJ1-6; weak D call: TRBD1 (5 bases). The origin of this receptor is an adult in good health. In DNA, the CDR3 is TGTGCCAGCAAAGAGGGGTACAATAATTCACCCCTCCACTTT. Its protein is CASKEGYNNSPLHF.